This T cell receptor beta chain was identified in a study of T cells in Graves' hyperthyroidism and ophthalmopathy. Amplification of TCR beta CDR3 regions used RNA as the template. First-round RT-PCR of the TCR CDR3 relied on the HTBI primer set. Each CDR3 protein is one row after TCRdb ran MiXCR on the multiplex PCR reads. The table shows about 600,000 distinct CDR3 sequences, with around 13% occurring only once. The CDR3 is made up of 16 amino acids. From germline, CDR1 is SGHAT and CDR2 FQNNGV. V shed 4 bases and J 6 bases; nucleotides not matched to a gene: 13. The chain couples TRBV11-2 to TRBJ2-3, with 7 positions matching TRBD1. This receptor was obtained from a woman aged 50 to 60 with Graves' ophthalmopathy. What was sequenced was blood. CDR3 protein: CASSSEDRTQRDTQYF. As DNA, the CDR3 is TGTGCCAGCAGCTCCGAGGACAGGACCCAGAGGGATACGCAGTATTTT.